The clone carrying this T cell receptor beta chain was found once. This sample was included in a study of blood T cell repertoires in COVID-19. Here immunoSEQ multiplex PCR was the method, and the copy in TCRdb shows in-frame clones only, minus some. The sample lists 100,000 or so clones; 85% to 95% were seen once. The sequencing input was peripheral blood. The receptor comes from a man aged 50 to 60 with active COVID-19.

In DNA form, the CDR3 reads TGTGCCAGCTCACCTGAGGACAGCCCATACAATGAGCAGTTCTTC. It is translated as CASSPEDSPYNEQFF. The chain recombines TRBV18 with TRBJ2-1; the D gene is possibly TRBD1 (6 bases). The CDR3 length is 15 residues. From germline, CDR1 is KGHSH and CDR2 LQKENI. Trimming removed 3 bases at V and 4 bases at J, with 13 bases between.